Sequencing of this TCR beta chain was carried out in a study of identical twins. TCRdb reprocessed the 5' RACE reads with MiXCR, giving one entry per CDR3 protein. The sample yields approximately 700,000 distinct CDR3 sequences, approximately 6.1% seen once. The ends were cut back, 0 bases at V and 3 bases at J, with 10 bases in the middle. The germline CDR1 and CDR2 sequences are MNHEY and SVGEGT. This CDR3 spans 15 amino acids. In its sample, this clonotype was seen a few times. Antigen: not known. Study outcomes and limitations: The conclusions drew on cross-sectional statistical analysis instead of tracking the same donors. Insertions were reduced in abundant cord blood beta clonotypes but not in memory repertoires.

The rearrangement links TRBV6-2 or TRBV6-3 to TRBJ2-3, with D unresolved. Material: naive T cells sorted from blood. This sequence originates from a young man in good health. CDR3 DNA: TGTGCCAGCAGTTACTCACACACTTCTACAGATACGCAGTATTTT. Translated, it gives CASSYSHTSTDTQYF.